The present T cell receptor beta chain was sequenced within a study of blood T cell repertoires in COVID-19. CDR1 is SGDLS, CDR2 YYNGEE, per germline. The J segment lost 1 base and the V segment lost 4 bases, leaving 5 bases of the junction unmatched. The CDR3 is 15 amino acids. TCRdb's table, derived via immunoSEQ multiplex PCR, lists solely in-frame clones and lacks some. The profile shows some 13,000 clones, 83% of them singletons. Sequencing was done on a sample of peripheral blood. The sequence was collected from a man between 35 and 55 years old with active or convalescent COVID-19. The V and J genes are TRBV9 and TRBJ2-1, with 7 bases aligning to TRBD2. CDR3 nucleotide sequence: TGTGCCAGCAGCTCGCGGGAGAAGTCCTACAATGAGCAGTTCTTC. Residues: CASSSREKSYNEQFF.